This T cell receptor beta chain was captured in a study of identical twins. Study-wide results and limits: Out-of-frame sharing of TCR alpha in monozygotic twins was underestimated by models. Beta clonotypes that were abundant in cord blood contained fewer insertions, a pattern absent from memory repertoires.

Trimming cost V 3 bases and J 2 bases, with 11 bases left between them. CDR3 length: 15 residues. TCRdb called the 5' RACE reads again in MiXCR, with one record for every CDR3 protein. The sample contains 250,000 or so distinct CDR3 sequences, approximately 11% of which appear only once. A few counts support this clonotype. Its antigen is not identified. The same data also contributed to another study, on yellow fever vaccine responses in identical twins.

This chain links TRBV12-3 or TRBV12-4 with TRBJ2-1; a possible D gene is TRBD1 (5 bases). Sequences were obtained from memory (CD45RO+) T cells sorted from blood. The sequence came from a woman aged 18-29 years in good health. CDR3: CASSFSPGPYNEQFF. In nucleotides, the CDR3 is TGTGCCAGCAGTTTTTCTCCAGGGCCCTACAATGAGCAGTTCTTC.